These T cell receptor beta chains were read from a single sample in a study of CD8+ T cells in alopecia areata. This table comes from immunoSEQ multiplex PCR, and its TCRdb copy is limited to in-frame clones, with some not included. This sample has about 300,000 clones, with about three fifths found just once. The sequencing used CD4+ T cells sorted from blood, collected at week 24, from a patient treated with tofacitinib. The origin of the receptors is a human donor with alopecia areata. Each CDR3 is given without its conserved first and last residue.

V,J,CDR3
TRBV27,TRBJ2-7,ASSRQGTTYEQY
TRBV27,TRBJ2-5,ASSPLPGRGGTQY
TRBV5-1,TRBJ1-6,ASSSGTTYNSPLH
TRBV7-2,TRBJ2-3,ASGSTGTDTQY
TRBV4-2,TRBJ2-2,ASSQASGGNTGELF
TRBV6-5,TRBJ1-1,ASSRGRLMNTEAF
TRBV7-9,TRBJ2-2,ASSWRTGELF
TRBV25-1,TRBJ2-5,ASSDLGTGLQETQY
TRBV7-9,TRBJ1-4,ASSFGQGDREKLF
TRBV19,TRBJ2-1,ASSIVYNEQF
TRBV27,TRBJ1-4,ASSLSSAGLREKLF
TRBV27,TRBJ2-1,ASSSITNEQF
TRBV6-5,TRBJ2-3,ASRSGQGATDTQY
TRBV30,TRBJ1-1,ASTGIGDTEAF
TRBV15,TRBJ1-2,ATRMTGGFYGYT
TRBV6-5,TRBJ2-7,ASPGPPLSYEQY
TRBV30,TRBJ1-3,AWSVKGTGNTIY
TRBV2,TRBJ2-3,ASRTSGGAPDTQY
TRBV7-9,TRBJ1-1,ASSTEGVQGAEAF
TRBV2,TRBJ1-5,ASSLSGNQPQH
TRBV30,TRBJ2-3,AWRSNPARRRTDTQY
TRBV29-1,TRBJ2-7,SVVTGYEQY
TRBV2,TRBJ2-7,ASNAAYEQY
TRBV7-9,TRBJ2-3,ASSLAARTSTDTQY
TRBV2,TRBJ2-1,ASSEGSASLAF
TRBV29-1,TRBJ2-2,SVRIGTANTGELF
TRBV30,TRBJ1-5,AWSARAGNQPQH
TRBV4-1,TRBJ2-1,ASSQGFGGLANEQF
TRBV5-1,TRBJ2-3,ASSSLTGTTDTQY
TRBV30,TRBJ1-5,AWRGQGGNRPQH
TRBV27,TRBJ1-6,ASSLDRQGVSNSPLH
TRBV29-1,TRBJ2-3,SVGTGTDTQY
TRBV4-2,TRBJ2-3,ASSQAGLALTDTQY
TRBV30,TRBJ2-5,AWSPRIETQY
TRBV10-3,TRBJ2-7,AAAGTGGPVQY
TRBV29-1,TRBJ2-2,SVPGLANTGELF
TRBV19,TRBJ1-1,ASSTKTGRRIEAF
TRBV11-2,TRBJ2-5,ASSLRATTETQY
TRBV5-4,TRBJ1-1,ASSLIGRTMNTEAF
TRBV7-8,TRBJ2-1,ASLPSRGAYEQF
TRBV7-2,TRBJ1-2,ASSPTTGGYT
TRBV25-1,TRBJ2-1,ASSEYGTSSLNEQF
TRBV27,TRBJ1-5,ASSQGDQPQH
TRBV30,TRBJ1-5,AWSNRVVSQPQH
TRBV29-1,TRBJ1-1,SVDLGGEAF
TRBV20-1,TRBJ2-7,SAPQVGGQY
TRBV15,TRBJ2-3,ATSRDQRDTQY
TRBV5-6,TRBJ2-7,ASSFKAGAYEQY